A single sample gave rise to the 3 T cell receptor beta chains below, sequenced in a study of response to subunit inactivated influenza vaccine. TCRdb re-called the RT-PCR reads through MiXCR, storing one row per CDR3 protein. The top ten clones hold around 10% of a sample with around 650,000 distinct CDR3 sequences, about a sixth of them seen once. Specimen: PBMCs from blood, collected roughly 12 days after vaccination. The receptors originated from a man between 45 and 60 years old who received an inactivated influenza vaccine.

This clonotype was seen only a few times. The chain links TRBV7-8 to TRBJ2-7; 7 nucleotides align to TRBD1. Looked up from germline, CDR1 is SGHVS and CDR2 is FQNEAQ. This CDR3 has 16 residues. V lost 4 bases to trimming and J lost 0 bases; unmatched junction nucleotides: 9. This CDR3 reads CASSWGQSTSSYEQYF. The CDR3 nucleotides read TGTGCCAGCAGCTGGGGACAGTCCACGAGCTCCTACGAGCAGTACTTC.

This clonotype appeared many times. The chain recombines TRBV27 with TRBJ2-3; 12 nucleotides agree with TRBD2. CDR1 and CDR2 from the germline V gene are MNHEY and SMNVEV (reference sequence). Germline trimming cut 2 bases from V and 5 bases from J; bases unmatched to any gene: 8. The CDR3 runs 17 residues. DNA for the CDR3: TGTGCCAGCAGTTTAACTAGCGGGGGGATGGTAGGAGATACGCAGTATTTT. Translated: CASSLTSGGMVGDTQYF.

This clonotype showed up many times. J is TRBJ2-3 and V is TRBV20-1; the D gene is possibly TRBD2 (6 bases). Germline values: CDR1 DFQATT, CDR2 SNEGSKA (reference sequence). The CDR3 is 15 residues long. With 7 bases removed from V and 2 bases from J, the gap between germline ends came to 19 bases. CDR3 sequence: CSGEVAGTLTDTQYF. As DNA, the CDR3 is TGCAGTGGTGAGGTGGCCGGGACTCTCACAGATACGCAGTATTTT.